This T cell receptor (beta chain) was retrieved from a study of T cell changes during pregnancy in multiple sclerosis. Profiled with immunoSEQ multiplex PCR; TCRdb holds only in-frame clones, not every one. The table records about 15,000 clones, 86% of them present only once. The V segment lost 6 bases and the J segment 4 bases; nucleotides outside the gene matches: 3. The V gene's germline CDR1 is MNHEY and CDR2 SVGAGI. CDR3 length: 13 residues. The sample in question was CD8+ T cells from peripheral blood mononuclear cells, obtained in the first trimester of pregnancy. This sequence originates from a female donor with multiple sclerosis, enrolled in a pregnancy study. The V gene is TRBV6-5, the J gene TRBJ1-5; TRBD1 aligns across 7 bases. The CDR3 nucleotides are TGTGCCAGCAGACTCAGGGGGAATCAGCCCCAGCATTTT. Its translation is CASRLRGNQPQHF.